This entry concerns a single TCR beta chain. This clonotype has a count of ten or more. Its antigen target is currently unknown. No clone much larger than this one lies a single base away; base qualities are absent. Measured from the cysteine to the phenylalanine, the CDR3 is 17 residues long. Left in the record is the CDR3 DNA by itself, 51 bases read in frame from the first base. The junction carries 22 bases between V and J, which are trimmed by 3 bases and 5 bases respectively. The sample originates from a study of T cells in Graves' hyperthyroidism and ophthalmopathy (dated by TCRdb to between 2019 and 2020). About the full investigation: Peripheral blood samples were taken at initial diagnosis, before any treatment was given. According to the paper, TCR Vbeta CDR3 sequencing was carried out on around 140 peripheral blood samples, which came from 40 to 45 ophthalmopathy, around 75 hyperthyroidism and approximately 17 progressor patients. An independent validation cohort of fewer than 20 hyperthyroidism patients and about 15 patients who later progressed to ophthalmopathy tested prospective prediction of ophthalmopathy. After blood sampling, hyperthyroidism patients were treated with methimazole at a starting dose of 30 mg daily, and ophthalmopathy patients were treated with high-dose intravenous methylprednisolone. The roughly 91 discovery patients were randomly divided into training and test sets at a 7:3 ratio. In about six Graves' hyperthyroidism patients, the study also compared T-cell repertoires from thyroid tissue with T-cell repertoires from blood. To identify distinguishing TCR V-J signatures, a discovery cohort of about a hundred patients was used, comprising some 45 with Graves' ophthalmopathy and around 60 with stable Graves' hyperthyroidism.

What the study reported, not specific to this receptor: In validation, the model predicted progression to ophthalmopathy with roughly 66% sensitivity and roughly 72% specificity, a median of 6.5 months before onset. Sample size was not statistically predetermined, and blinding of investigators to group allocation was not performed. Blood samples also contained most of the expanded thyroid clonotypes (frequency above 0.001), which suggests that blood repertoires may reflect thyroid immune responses. A model built on a 13 V-J signature distinguished ophthalmopathy from stable hyperthyroidism, reaching 85% to 90% sensitivity and approximately 83% specificity in cross-validation and 80%/75% in testing.

Hyperthyroidism patients were newly diagnosed, had a disease duration of under 2 months, and were aged 18 to 65 years. Exclusion was applied to patients with uncontrolled infections, other autoimmune diseases, pregnancy or lactation. Clinical symptoms, serum thyroxine and TRAb, thyroid ultrasound, and orbital computed tomography formed the basis for the diagnoses. Blood from progressor patients was drawn when they were first diagnosed with hyperthyroidism, before any ophthalmopathy symptoms appeared. PBMCs were isolated from about 10 ml of fresh peripheral blood by Ficoll-Paque density gradient centrifugation. Progressor patients were defined as those initially diagnosed with Graves' hyperthyroidism in whom ophthalmopathy developed during follow-up. Total RNA was extracted with Trizol reagent, and quality was checked on an Agilent 2100 Bioanalyzer. TCR beta CDR3 regions were amplified from RNA transcripts. The first round of RT-PCR for the TCR CDR3 was performed with the HTBI primer set and the Qiagen OneStep RT-PCR kit. The libraries were constructed in a second round of multiplex PCR and then size-selected and purified. Libraries were sequenced paired-end with 100 bp reads on an Illumina HiSeq2000. Processing in the source paper ran as follows. Raw data were processed with SOAPnuke, discarding reads with adapters, uncalled bases, mean Phred below 15, or no exact constant-primer or identifier match. COPE v1.2.5 was used to merge high-quality paired reads, and clonotypes were defined as unique nucleotide sequences. MiTCR v1.1 was used to align clonotypes to the IMGT TRBV, TRBD and TRBJ reference segments. Analysis was restricted to V-J combinations with a frequency above 0.0001, which covered 98% to 99.2% of repertoires. The TCS score was defined as F50 (clonal expansion) divided by E x V (chaos), with BLOSUM62-based TCRdist calculated between CDR3 peptides within each V-J. Welch's t-statistics and random forest reduced roughly 500 V-J features to under 15, which were used in a naive Bayes classifier (R e1071). In-frame beta chains were kept once TCRdb had trimmed the public reads at Q25 with fastp and called clones with MiXCR. A single entry per CDR3 protein holds the most common genes and DNA from its merged rows. V and J calls and clone size were set by TCRdb, not the authors. The sample table contains roughly 400,000 distinct CDR3 sequences; only one count was recorded for around a sixth of them. About 27% of the sample is taken by the ten largest.

The TCR sequence derives from a woman between 18 and 29 years old with Graves' hyperthyroidism that later progressed to Graves' ophthalmopathy. The V gene is TRBV12-3 or TRBV12-4 and the J gene is TRBJ1-1, with TRBD1 tentatively as D gene (5 bases match). Sequenced input: blood. The CDR3 region reads CASSFVETGPPQTEAFF. DNA sequence: TGTGCCAGCAGTTTTGTCGAGACGGGGCCCCCCCAAACTGAAGCTTTCTTT.